The 12 T cell receptor beta chains reported below all come from one sample, sequenced in a study of blood T cell repertoires in COVID-19. Repertoires were generated with immunoSEQ multiplex PCR, while TCRdb's copy carries only in-frame clones and drops some. The sample records a few hundred thousand clones, 80% to 90% being singletons. Input material: PBMCs or T cells enriched from blood (not recorded which). The receptors shown here come from a young man who had recovered from COVID-19.

The chain employs TRBV4-1 and TRBJ2-5; no definite D call. CDR1 is MGHRA, CDR2 YSYEKL, per germline. The CDR3 length is 14 residues. Trimming removed 1 base at V and 1 base at J, with 7 bases between. CDR3: CASSQVTLQETQYF. As DNA, the CDR3 is TGCGCCAGCAGCCAAGTGACTCTCCAAGAGACCCAGTACTTC.

V is TRBV28 and J is TRBJ2-1; 11 nucleotides agree with TRBD2. In germline, CDR1 is MDHEN, CDR2 SYDVKM. This CDR3 is built from 14 residues. V gave up 9 bases and J gave up 4 bases; unmatched junction bases: 5. Here the CDR3 reads CASLLAGAYNEQFF. The CDR3 bases are TGTGCCAGTTTACTAGCGGGGGCTTACAATGAGCAGTTCTTC.

The chain has TRBV5-1 and TRBJ2-1; D is perhaps TRBD2 (5 bases). Germline V gene data show CDR1 as SGHRS and CDR2 as YFSETQ. The CDR3 loop spans 14 amino acids. The V and J ends lost 4 bases and 3 bases respectively, with 11 bases between them. The CDR3 protein is CASSLTRDYNEQFF. CDR3 DNA: TGCGCCAGCAGCCTAACCCGGGACTACAATGAGCAGTTCTTC.

The chain uses TRBV4-1 and TRBJ2-7, with 12 bases aligning to TRBD2. The trim removed 4 bases at V and 6 bases at J, leaving 7 bases unmatched. Germline V CDR1 and CDR2: MGHRA, YSYEKL. The CDR3 runs to 15 residues. DNA for the CDR3: TGCGCCAGCAGCCGAATGGGACTAGCGGGCGCCGAGCAGTACTTC. Encoded protein: CASSRMGLAGAEQYF.

The rearrangement uses TRBV5-3 and TRBJ2-7; D gene uncertain. TRBV5-3 has ORF status, its function being uncertain. The length of the CDR3 is 12 residues. The germline V and J ends were trimmed by 1 base and 4 bases, with 6 bases remaining between them. Here the CDR3 reads CARSLMRYEQYF. The CDR3 nucleotides read TGTGCCAGAAGCTTGATGAGATACGAGCAGTACTTC.

The chain combines TRBV19 with TRBJ2-2, with unresolved D. This CDR3 is 14 amino acids long. The V gene lost 0 bases and the J gene lost 10 bases, with 12 bases spanning the gap. Germline V lookup: CDR1 LNHDA, CDR2 SQIVND (reference sequence). DNA of the CDR3: TGTGCCAGTAGTATAGACGGAGATAAACCGGAGCTGTTTTTT. Translation gives CASSIDGDKPELFF.

The V and J genes are TRBV15 and TRBJ1-2; D unresolved. CDR1 is LNHNV and CDR2 is YYDKDF in the germline V gene (reference sequence). This CDR3 comprises 16 residues. V lost 3 bases to trimming and J lost 6 bases, with 20 bases between them. CDR3 loop: CATSSGLLGGNNGYTF. Here the CDR3 DNA reads TGTGCCACCAGCAGCGGCCTCCTGGGAGGGAATAATGGCTACACCTTC.

The chain carries TRBV5-6 and TRBJ1-1, with D maybe TRBD1 (5 bases). Trimming pared 6 bases from V and 0 bases from J, leaving 9 bases between. The CDR3 runs to 13 residues. Germline V CDR1 and CDR2: SGHDT, YYEEEE. CDR3 in amino acids: CASMGQVNTEAFF. The CDR3 nucleotides are TGTGCCAGCATGGGGCAGGTGAACACTGAAGCTTTCTTT. The full variable domain, in which reference TRBV5-6 and TRBJ1-1 provide the parts outside the CDR3, is DAGVTQSPTHLIKTRGQQVTLRCSPKSGHDTVSWYQQALGQGPQFIFQYYEEEERQRGNFPDRFSGHQFPNYSSELNVNALLLGDSALYLCASMGQVNTEAFFGQGTRLTVV.

The genes are TRBV24-1 and TRBJ2-1; perhaps TRBD1 as D (5 bases). V gave up 2 bases and J gave up 7 bases, with 11 bases separating them. Germline assignment: CDR1 KGHDR and CDR2 SFDVKD. The CDR3 has 14 amino acids. The CDR3 loop reads CATSDWARGNEQFF. The CDR3, as DNA: TGTGCCACCAGTGATTGGGCAAGGGGAAATGAGCAGTTCTTC.

This clone appeared once. The chain carries TRBV29-1 and TRBJ1-1; D ambiguous. The V and J ends lost 3 bases and 2 bases respectively, with 19 bases between them. Germline CDR1 is SQVTM and CDR2 is ANQGSEA. This CDR3 has 16 residues. The CDR3 region has the DNA TGCAGCGTTGAGGAAGACTTCCACTGGAGAAACACTGAAGCTTTCTTT. Amino acid sequence: CSVEEDFHWRNTEAFF.

The chain links TRBV7-3 to TRBJ2-7, with TRBD1 matching over 9 bases. CDR1 is SGHTA, CDR2 FQGTGA, per germline. The V gene end was trimmed by 2 bases and the J gene end by 1 base; junction bases not matched to a gene: 3. This CDR3 is 15 amino acids long. Here the CDR3 DNA reads TGTGCCAGCAGCTTAGGGGGGACAGGGTCCTACGAGCAGTACTTC. It translates to CASSLGGTGSYEQYF. Full variable domain (missing parts from reference TRBV7-3 and TRBJ2-7): GAGVSQTPSNKVTEKGKYVELRCDPISGHTALYWYRQSLGQGPEFLIYFQGTGAADDSGLPNDRFFAVRPEGSVSTLKIQRTERGDSAVYLCASSLGGTGSYEQYFGPGTRLTVT.

This chain uses TRBV3-1 (or the pseudogene TRBV3-2) with TRBJ2-1, with 10 bases that match TRBD2. J lost 10 bases, V lost 1 base, and 25 bases had no gene match. The CDR3 has 21 amino acids. Germline V lookup: CDR1 LGHDT, CDR2 YNNKEL (reference sequence). The CDR3 DNA follows: TGTGCCAGCAGCCAAGCCGCCACAGGGGCTAGCGGGAGTCCCCGACTTCGGGAGCAGTTCTTC. Protein sequence: CASSQAATGASGSPRLREQFF.